These 7 T cell receptor beta chains came from one sample sequenced in a study of Ad26.COV2.S vaccination and SARS-CoV-2 variants. Using immunoSEQ multiplex PCR, the repertoire was profiled, and TCRdb retains in-frame clones only, with some absent. The table shows some 250,000 clones, with roughly 90% occurring only once. Treatment denoted: some 20 received Ad26.COV2.S at low or high dose, single or two shots; roughly 5 received placebo; per-sample allocation not given. Material that was analyzed had been drawn on day 63 after the first vaccine or placebo injection. This material consisted of peripheral blood, taken in a trial of Ad26.COV2.S vaccine versus placebo. Receptors were obtained from a person between 18 and 65 years old who received the Ad26.COV2.S COVID-19 vaccine or a placebo.

This clone was seen a single time. This chain joins TRBV27 and TRBJ2-7, with unresolved D. This CDR3 is built from 15 residues. Germline CDR1 reads MNHEY; CDR2 reads SMNVEV (reference sequence). Trimming removed 10 bases from V and 5 bases from J, with 24 bases in between. The DNA for the CDR3 is TGTGCCATTGTGAGGCCGGAATTTAAATCCCACGAGCAGTACTTC. This codes for CAIVRPEFKSHEQYF.

This clone was seen once. The chain employs TRBV27 and TRBJ2-7; 10 bases are a match to TRBD2. V shed 4 bases and J 2 bases; nucleotides not matched to a gene: 5. The CDR3 length is 15 residues. The germline gives CDR1 MNHEY, CDR2 SMNVEV (reference sequence). The CDR3 here is CASSSRTSGPYEQYF. The CDR3 DNA reads TGTGCCAGCAGTTCAAGGACTAGCGGTCCCTACGAGCAGTACTTC.

CDR3 DNA: TGTGCCAGCAGCTCGGGGACTGTTGAAAAACTGTTTTTT. Its translation is CASSSGTVEKLFF. The chain recombines TRBV5-6 with TRBJ1-4, with D possibly TRBD1 on 5 matching bases. The V and J ends lost 3 bases and 7 bases respectively, with 10 bases between them. The CDR3 spans 13 residues. Germline CDR1 reads SGHDT; CDR2 reads YYEEEE. The variable domain in full, completed from reference TRBV5-6 and TRBJ1-4, reads DAGVTQSPTHLIKTRGQQVTLRCSPKSGHDTVSWYQQALGQGPQFIFQYYEEEERQRGNFPDRFSGHQFPNYSSELNVNALLLGDSALYLCASSSGTVEKLFFGSGTQLSVL.

V and J are TRBV9 and TRBJ2-5, with D possibly TRBD2 on 5 matching bases. This CDR3 has 12 amino acids. CDR1 is SGDLS, CDR2 YYNGEE, per germline. V was clipped by 4 bases and J by 2 bases, with 6 bases between them. CDR3 amino acids: CASSRTQETQYF. CDR3 coding DNA: TGTGCCAGCAGCCGGACTCAAGAGACCCAGTACTTC.

The rearrangement uses TRBV6-5 and TRBJ2-1; no reliable D call. V gave up 2 bases and J gave up 8 bases, with 10 bases separating them. CDR1 is MNHEY, CDR2 SVGAGI, per germline. This CDR3 comprises 13 residues. The CDR3 is CASSYGVSYEQFF. DNA for the CDR3: TGTGCCAGCAGTTACGGGGTCAGCTATGAGCAGTTCTTC.

The chain links TRBV7-2 to TRBJ1-5; D not resolved. With 2 bases removed from V and 1 base from J, the gap between germline ends came to 3 bases. Germline V gene sequence: CDR1 SGHTA, CDR2 FQGNSA. This CDR3 has 13 amino acids. This chain's CDR3 is CASSLSSNQPQHF. Written as DNA, the CDR3 is TGTGCCAGCAGCTTATCAAGCAATCAGCCCCAGCATTTT.

V and J are TRBV24-1 and TRBJ2-1; TRBD1 agrees at 10 bases. Germline CDR1 is KGHDR and CDR2 is SFDVKD. Trimming took 6 bases from V and 5 from J; bases not matched to a gene: 9. CDR3 length: 16 residues. The CDR3 DNA reads as TGTGCCACCAGTCAATGGACCGGGACAGGGGACAATGAGCAGTTCTTC. This translates into CATSQWTGTGDNEQFF.